This T cell receptor (beta chain) was retrieved from a study of shared clonotypes between healthy human individuals. The protocol was immunoSEQ multiplex PCR, while the TCRdb copy is restricted to in-frame clones and leaves out a portion. The table includes 850,000 to 1,100,000 clones, approximately 80% detected once. V lost 6 bases to trimming and J lost 6 bases; unmatched junction nucleotides: 8. The V gene's germline CDR1 is SNHLY and CDR2 FYNNEI. The CDR3 length is 13 residues. This clone is deemed medium-sized (0.01 to 0.1%). The sample taken for sequencing was memory CD4+ T cells from PBMCs. The subset here: CD45RA-negative fraction. The rearrangement links TRBV2 to TRBJ2-7; 7 positions match TRBD1. The sequence derives from a man between 18 and 35 years old in good health. Some clones in this sample may be carry-over from other donors' samples. In DNA form, the CDR3 reads TGTGCCAGCAGCGACGACAGGGCTCGCGAGCAGTACTTC. It encodes CASSDDRAREQYF. Looking up the rest from reference TRBV2 and TRBJ2-7 gives the full variable domain: EPEVTQTPSHQVTQMGQEVILRCVPISNHLYFYWYRQILGQKVEFLVSFYNNEISEKSEIFDDQFSVERPDGSNFTLKIRSTKLEDSAMYFCASSDDRAREQYFGPGTRLTVT.